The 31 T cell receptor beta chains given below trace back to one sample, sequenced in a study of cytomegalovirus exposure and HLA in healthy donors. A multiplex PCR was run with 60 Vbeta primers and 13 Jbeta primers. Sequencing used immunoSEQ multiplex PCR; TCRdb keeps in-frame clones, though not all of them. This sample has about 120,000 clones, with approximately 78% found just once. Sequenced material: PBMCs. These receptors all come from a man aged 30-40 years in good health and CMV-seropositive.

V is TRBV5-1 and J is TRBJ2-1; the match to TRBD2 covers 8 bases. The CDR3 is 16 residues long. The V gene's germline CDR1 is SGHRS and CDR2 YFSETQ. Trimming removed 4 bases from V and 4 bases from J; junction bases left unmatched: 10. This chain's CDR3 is CASSLGGSGVYNEQFF. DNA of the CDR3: TGCGCCAGCAGCCTGGGGGGTAGCGGGGTTTACAATGAGCAGTTCTTC.

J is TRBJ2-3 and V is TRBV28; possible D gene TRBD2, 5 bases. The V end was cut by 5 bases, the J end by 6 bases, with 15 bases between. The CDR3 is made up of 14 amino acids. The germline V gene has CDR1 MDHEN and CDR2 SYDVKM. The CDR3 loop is CASSTPGVLDTQYF. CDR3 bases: TGTGCCAGCAGTACCCCCGGGGTATTGGATACGCAGTATTTT.

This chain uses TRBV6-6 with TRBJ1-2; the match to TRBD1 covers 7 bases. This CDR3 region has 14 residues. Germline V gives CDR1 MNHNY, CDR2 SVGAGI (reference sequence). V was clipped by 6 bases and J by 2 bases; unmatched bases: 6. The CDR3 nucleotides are TGTGCCAGCAGAAACGACAGGGAGAACTATGGCTACACCTTC. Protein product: CASRNDRENYGYTF.

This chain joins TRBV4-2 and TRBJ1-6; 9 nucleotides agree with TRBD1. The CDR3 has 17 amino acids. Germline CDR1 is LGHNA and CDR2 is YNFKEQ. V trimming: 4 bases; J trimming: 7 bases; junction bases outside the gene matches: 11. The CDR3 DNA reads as TGTGCCAGCAGCCCCCTGGCGACAGGGGGTTGGAATTCACCCCTCCACTTT. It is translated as CASSPLATGGWNSPLHF.

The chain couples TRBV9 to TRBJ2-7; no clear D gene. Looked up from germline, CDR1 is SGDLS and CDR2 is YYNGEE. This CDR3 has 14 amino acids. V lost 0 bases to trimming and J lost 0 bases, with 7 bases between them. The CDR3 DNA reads TGTGCCAGCAGCGTAGCCTCCAGCTCCTACGAGCAGTACTTC. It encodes CASSVASSSYEQYF.

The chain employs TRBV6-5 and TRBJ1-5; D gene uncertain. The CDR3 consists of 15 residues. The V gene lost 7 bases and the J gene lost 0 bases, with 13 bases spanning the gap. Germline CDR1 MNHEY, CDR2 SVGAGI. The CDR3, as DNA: TGTGCCAGCAACACGGGGTTCTATAGCAATCAGCCCCAGCATTTT. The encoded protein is CASNTGFYSNQPQHF.

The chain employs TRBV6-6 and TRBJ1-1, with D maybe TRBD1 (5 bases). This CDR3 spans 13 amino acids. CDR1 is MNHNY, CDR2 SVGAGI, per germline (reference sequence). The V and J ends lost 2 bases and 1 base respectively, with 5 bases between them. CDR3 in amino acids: CASSYQGNTEAFF. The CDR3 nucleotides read TGTGCCAGCAGTTACCAGGGGAACACTGAAGCTTTCTTT.

CDR3 sequence reads: CASSGQVGETQYF. CDR3 bases: TGTGCCAGCAGTGGACAGGTCGGGGAGACCCAGTACTTC. The chain combines TRBV2 with TRBJ2-5; tentatively, D is TRBD1 (6 bases). CDR1 and CDR2 (germline): SNHLY, FYNNEI. The CDR3 totals 13 residues. With 4 bases removed from V and 5 bases from J, the gap between germline ends came to 11 bases.

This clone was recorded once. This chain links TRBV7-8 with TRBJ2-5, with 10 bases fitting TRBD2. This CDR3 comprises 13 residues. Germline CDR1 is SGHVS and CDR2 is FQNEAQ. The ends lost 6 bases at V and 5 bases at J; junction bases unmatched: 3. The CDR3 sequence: CASRLAGAETQYF. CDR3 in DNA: TGTGCCAGCAGGCTAGCGGGAGCGGAGACCCAGTACTTC.

CDR3 DNA: TGTGCCAGCATCATCGGGACTATCCGCAATGAGCAGTTCTTC. Encoded protein: CASIIGTIRNEQFF. This chain uses TRBV6-1 with TRBJ2-1; 7 bases align to TRBD2. This CDR3 is built from 14 residues. Looked up from germline, CDR1 is MNHNS and CDR2 is SASEGT. Trimming cost V 7 bases and J 6 bases; bases outside gene matches: 9.

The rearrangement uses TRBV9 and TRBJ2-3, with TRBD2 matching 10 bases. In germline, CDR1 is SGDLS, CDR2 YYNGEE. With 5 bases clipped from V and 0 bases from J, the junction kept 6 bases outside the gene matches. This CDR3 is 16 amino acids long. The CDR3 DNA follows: TGTGCCAGCAGTGCAACTAGCGGGGTCAGCACAGATACGCAGTATTTT. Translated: CASSATSGVSTDTQYF. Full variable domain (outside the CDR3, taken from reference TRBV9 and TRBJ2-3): DSGVTQTPKHLITATGQRVTLRCSPRSGDLSVYWYQQSLDQGLQFLIQYYNGEERAKGNILERFSAQQFPDLHSELNLSSLELGDSALYFCASSATSGVSTDTQYFGPGTRLTVL.

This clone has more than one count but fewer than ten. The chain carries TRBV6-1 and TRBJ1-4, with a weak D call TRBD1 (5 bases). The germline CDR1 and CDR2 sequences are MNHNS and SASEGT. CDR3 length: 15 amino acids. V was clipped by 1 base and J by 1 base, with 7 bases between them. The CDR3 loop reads CASSEGGGTNEKLFF. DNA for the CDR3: TGTGCCAGCAGTGAAGGGGGCGGAACTAATGAAAAACTGTTTTTT.

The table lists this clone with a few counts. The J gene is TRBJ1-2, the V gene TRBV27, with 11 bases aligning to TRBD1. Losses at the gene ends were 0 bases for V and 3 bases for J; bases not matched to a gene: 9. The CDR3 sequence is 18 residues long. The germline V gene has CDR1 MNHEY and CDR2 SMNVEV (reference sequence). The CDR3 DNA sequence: TGTGCCAGCAGTTTATCGTTCAACCCGGGACAGGGGGACTATGGCTACACCTTC. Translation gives CASSLSFNPGQGDYGYTF.

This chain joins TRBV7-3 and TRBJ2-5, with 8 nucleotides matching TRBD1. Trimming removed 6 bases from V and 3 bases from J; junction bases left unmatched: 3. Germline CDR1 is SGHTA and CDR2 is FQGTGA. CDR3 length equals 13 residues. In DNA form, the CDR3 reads TGTGCCAGCAGTCGGGGACAGGAAGAGACCCAGTACTTC. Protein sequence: CASSRGQEETQYF.

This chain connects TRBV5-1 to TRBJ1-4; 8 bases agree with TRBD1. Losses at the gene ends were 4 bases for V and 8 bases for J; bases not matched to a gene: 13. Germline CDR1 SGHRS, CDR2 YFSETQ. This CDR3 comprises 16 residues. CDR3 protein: CASSLQPQGAGEKLFF. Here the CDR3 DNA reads TGCGCCAGCAGCCTCCAGCCTCAGGGGGCGGGCGAAAAACTGTTTTTT.

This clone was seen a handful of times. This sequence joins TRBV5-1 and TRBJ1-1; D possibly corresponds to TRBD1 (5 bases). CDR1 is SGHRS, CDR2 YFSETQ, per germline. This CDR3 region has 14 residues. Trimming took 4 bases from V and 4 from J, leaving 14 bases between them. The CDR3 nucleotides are TGCGCCAGCAGCGCGGGGGTAAGGTTCACTGAAGCTTTCTTT. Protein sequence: CASSAGVRFTEAFF.

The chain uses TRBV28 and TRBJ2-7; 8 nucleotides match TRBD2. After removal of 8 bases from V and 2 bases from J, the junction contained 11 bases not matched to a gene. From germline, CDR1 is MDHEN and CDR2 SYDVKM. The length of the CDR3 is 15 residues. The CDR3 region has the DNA TGTGCCAGCTTGACCCGGGCGGGGGGCGCCTACGAGCAGTACTTC. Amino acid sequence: CASLTRAGGAYEQYF.

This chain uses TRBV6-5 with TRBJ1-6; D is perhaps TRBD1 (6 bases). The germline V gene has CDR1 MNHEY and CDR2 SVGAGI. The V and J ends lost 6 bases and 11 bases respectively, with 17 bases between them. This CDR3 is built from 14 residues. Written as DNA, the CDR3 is TGTGCCAGCAGAGAATTCCCAGGGGACGCACCCCTCCACTTT. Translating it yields CASREFPGDAPLHF.

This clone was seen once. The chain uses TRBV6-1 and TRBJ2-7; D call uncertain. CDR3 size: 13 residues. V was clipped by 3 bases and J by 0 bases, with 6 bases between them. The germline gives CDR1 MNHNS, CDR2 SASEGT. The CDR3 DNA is TGTGCCAGCAGTGATGGCTCCTCCTACGAGCAGTACTTC. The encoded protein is CASSDGSSYEQYF.

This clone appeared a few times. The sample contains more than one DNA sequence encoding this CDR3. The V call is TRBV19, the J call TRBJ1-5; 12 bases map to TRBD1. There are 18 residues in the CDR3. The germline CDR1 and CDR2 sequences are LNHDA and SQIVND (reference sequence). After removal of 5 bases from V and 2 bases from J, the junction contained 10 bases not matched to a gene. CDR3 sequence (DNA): TGTGCCAGTAGTGGAGGGACAGGGGGCCGGGGGGGCAATCAGCCCCAGCATTTT. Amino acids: CASSGGTGGRGGNQPQHF.

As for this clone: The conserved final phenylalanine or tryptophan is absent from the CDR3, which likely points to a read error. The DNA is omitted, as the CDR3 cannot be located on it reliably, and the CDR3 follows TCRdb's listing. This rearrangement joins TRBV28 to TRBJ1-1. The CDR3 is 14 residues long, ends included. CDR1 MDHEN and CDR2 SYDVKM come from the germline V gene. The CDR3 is CASSLRWRPSLIGI.

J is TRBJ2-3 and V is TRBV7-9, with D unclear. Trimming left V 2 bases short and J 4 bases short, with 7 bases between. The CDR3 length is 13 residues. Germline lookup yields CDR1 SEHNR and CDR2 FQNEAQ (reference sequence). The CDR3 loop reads CASSLSFSDTQYF. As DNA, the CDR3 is TGTGCCAGCAGCTTATCGTTTTCAGATACGCAGTATTTT.

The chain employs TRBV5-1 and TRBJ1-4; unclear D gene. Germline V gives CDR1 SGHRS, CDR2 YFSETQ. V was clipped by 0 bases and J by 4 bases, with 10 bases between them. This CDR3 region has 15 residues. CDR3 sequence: CASSLAPGYNEKLFF. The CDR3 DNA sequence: TGCGCCAGCAGCTTGGCCCCCGGGTATAATGAAAAACTGTTTTTT.

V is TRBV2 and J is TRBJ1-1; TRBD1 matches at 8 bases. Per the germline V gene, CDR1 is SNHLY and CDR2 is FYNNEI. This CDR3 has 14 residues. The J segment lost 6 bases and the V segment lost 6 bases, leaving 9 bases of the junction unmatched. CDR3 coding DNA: TGTGCCAGCAGCCCCGGGACAGGCTTCGCTGAAGCTTTCTTT. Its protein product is CASSPGTGFAEAFF. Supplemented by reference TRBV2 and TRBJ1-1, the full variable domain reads EPEVTQTPSHQVTQMGQEVILRCVPISNHLYFYWYRQILGQKVEFLVSFYNNEISEKSEIFDDQFSVERPDGSNFTLKIRSTKLEDSAMYFCASSPGTGFAEAFFGQGTRLTVV.

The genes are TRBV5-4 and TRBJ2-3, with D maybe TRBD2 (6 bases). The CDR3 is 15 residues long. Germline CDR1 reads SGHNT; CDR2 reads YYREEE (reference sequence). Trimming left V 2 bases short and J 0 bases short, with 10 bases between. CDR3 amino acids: CASSFGGVSTDTQYF. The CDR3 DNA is TGTGCCAGCAGCTTTGGCGGGGTTAGCACAGATACGCAGTATTTT.

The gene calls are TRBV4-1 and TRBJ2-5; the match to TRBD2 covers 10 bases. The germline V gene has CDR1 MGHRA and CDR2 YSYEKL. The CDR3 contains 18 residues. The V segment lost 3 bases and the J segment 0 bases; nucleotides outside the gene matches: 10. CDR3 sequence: CASSHPLAGAGYQETQYF. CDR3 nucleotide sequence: TGCGCCAGCAGCCATCCGCTAGCGGGGGCCGGGTACCAAGAGACCCAGTACTTC.

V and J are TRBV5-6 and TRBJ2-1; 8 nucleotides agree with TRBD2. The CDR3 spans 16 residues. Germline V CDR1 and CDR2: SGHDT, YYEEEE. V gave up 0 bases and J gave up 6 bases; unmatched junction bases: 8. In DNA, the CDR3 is TGTGCCAGCAGCTTGGCGGCTAGCGGGTGGTTCAATGAGCAGTTCTTC. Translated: CASSLAASGWFNEQFF.

The CDR3 DNA is TGTGCCAGCAGCTTTAGACAGCACCAAGAGACCCAGTACTTC. Amino acids: CASSFRQHQETQYF. The chain carries TRBV5-4 and TRBJ2-5; D might be TRBD1 (5 bases). Trimming cost V 2 bases and J 0 bases, with 8 bases left between them. The CDR3 loop spans 14 amino acids. Looked up from germline, CDR1 is SGHNT and CDR2 is YYREEE (reference sequence).

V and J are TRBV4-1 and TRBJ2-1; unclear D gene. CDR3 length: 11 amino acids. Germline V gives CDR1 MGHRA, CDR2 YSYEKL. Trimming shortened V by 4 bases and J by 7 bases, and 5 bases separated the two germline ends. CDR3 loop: CASSLTNEQFF. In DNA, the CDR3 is TGCGCCAGCAGCCTCACTAATGAGCAGTTCTTC.

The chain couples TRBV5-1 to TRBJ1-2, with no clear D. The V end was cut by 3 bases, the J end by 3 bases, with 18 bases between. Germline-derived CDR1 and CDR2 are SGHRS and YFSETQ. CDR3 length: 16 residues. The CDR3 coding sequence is TGCGCCAGCAGCTGGCTAGCGGGGAAGAAGGACTATGGCTACACCTTC. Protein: CASSWLAGKKDYGYTF. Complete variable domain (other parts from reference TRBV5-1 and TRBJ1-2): KAGVTQTPRYLIKTRGQQVTLSCSPISGHRSVSWYQQTPGQGLQFLFEYFSETQRNKGNFPGRFSGRQFSNSRSEMNVSTLELGDSALYLCASSWLAGKKDYGYTFGSGTRLTVV.

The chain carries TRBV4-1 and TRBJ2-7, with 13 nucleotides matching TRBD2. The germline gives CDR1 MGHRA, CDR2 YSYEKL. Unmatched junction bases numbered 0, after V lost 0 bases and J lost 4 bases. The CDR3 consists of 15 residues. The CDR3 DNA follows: TGCGCCAGCAGCCAAGAGGGACTAGCGGGGTACGAGCAGTACGTC. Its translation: CASSQEGLAGYEQYV.